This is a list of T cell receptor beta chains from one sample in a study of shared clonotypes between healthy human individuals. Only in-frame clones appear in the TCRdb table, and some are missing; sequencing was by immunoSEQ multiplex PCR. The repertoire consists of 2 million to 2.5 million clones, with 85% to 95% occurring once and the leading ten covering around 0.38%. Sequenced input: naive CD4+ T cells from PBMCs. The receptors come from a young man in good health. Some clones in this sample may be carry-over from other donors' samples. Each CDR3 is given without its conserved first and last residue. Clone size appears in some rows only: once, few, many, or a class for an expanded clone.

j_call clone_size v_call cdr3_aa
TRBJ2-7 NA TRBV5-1 ASRPGPSSYEQY
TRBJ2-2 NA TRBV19 ASSPWARAGELF
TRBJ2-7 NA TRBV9 ASSPVGLAREQY
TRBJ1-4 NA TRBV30 AWSVKATNEKLF
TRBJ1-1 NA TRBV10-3 ATGTTNTEAF
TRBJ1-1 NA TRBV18 ASSPPGRSTEAF
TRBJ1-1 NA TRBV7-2 ASSPGQLNTEAF
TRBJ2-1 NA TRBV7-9 ASSQRRGHNEQF
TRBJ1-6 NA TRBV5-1 ASSLQGANSPLH
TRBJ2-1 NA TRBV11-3 ASSLDSRSQGRYNEQF
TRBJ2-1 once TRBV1 TSSHPEGSNNEQF
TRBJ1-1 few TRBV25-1 ASSEIRDVHTEAF
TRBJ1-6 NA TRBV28 ASSSPVSPLH
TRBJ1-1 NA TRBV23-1 ASTQTGGHTEAF
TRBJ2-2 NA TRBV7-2 ASSLGLAGRTGELF
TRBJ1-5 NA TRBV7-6 ASSLGEGTQPQH
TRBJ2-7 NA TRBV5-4 ASSLTLAGVGEQY
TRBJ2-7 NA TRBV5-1 ASSLGSGAYEQY
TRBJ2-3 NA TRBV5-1 ASSLGVETDTQY
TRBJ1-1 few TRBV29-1 SVRGTLTTEAF
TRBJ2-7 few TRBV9 ASSVGPFGYEQY
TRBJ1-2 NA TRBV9 ASSVVGGTGYT
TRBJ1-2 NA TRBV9 ASSARTDNYGYT
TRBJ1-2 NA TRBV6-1 ASSDSFGTGYGYT
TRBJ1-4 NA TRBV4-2 ASSPRASGATNEKLF
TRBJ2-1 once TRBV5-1 ASSLGGGSVGEQF
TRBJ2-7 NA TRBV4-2 ASSLAGQPVYEQY
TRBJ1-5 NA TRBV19 ASSSLGQSNQPQH
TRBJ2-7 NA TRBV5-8 ASSLAGNGYYEQY
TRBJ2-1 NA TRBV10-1 ASSESVGSRELYNEQF
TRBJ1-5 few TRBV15 ATSSGGRKYNQPQH
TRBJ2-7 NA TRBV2 ASSGQDYEQY
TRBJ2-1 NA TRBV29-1 SVEGGRAAPYNEQF
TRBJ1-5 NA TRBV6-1 ASSERESTGNQPQH
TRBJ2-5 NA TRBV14 ASSQILRRGGDETQY
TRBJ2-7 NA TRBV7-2 ASSSGLVSYEQY
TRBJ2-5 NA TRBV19 ASSSGGTQY
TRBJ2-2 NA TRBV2 ASSSENTGELF
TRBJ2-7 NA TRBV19 ASRVPGGDEQY
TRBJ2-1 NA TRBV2 ASSVQAGAYNEQF
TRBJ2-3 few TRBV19 ATRSSSSTDTQY
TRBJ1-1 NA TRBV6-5 ASSADSPYPTEAF
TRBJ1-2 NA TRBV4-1 ASSQVETAGSGGYT
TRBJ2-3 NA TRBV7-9 ASSGGTIAVDTQY
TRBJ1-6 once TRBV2 ASSEPASLH
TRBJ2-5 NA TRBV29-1 SVVLRFGETQY
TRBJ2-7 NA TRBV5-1 ASSLAGQGDEQY
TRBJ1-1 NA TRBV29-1 SAKGPSTEAF
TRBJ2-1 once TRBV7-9 ASSSGAYNEQF
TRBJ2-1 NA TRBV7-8 ASSQIGAYNEQF
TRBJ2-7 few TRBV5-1 ASSPVQASYEQY
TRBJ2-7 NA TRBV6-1 ASSAGGAGGDEQY
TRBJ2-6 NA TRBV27 ASSLSEMSGANVLT
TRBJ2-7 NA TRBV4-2 ASSRRLAAGGEQY
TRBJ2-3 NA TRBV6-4 ASSDRPAGSTDTQY
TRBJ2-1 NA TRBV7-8 ATRASGPYNEQF
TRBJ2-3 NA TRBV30 AWSVAAGDTQY
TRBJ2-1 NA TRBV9 ASSVMSNEQF
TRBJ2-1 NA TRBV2 ASSEGGLSYNEQF